The present T cell receptor (beta chain) was sequenced within a study of blood T cells in healthy people across ages. Study-level points and caveats: Conclusively comparing naive with antigen-experienced cells was impossible with unsorted PBMCs.

V was pared by 0 bases and J by 4 bases, with 2 bases of the junction left unmatched. The CDR3 is 14 residues long. Germline loops: CDR1 MNHNY, CDR2 SVGAGI (reference sequence). Roughly 10 milliliters was the volume of peripheral blood drawn from each donor. Isolated PBMCs totaled at least 6 million in each sample. The amount of total RNA extracted per sample was at least 5.5 micrograms. It was with a sample-barcoded 5' primer and a J-beta primer mix that a second PCR of roughly 7 to 12 cycles was run. TCRdb redid the calling of the 5' RACE reads with MiXCR, one entry per CDR3 protein. The data hold around 1,100,000 distinct CDR3 sequences, with less than 45% observed a single time. In the case of this clonotype: What it recognizes is unknown.

The receptor was isolated from a man aged 18 to 30 in good health. The sample taken for sequencing was blood. The chain recombines TRBV6-6 with TRBJ1-2, with TRBD1 matching over 7 bases. This CDR3 reads CASSYSAGGYGYTF. The DNA for the CDR3 is TGTGCCAGCAGTTACTCGGCAGGGGGCTATGGCTACACCTTC.